The rows below give T cell receptor beta chains drawn from one sample of a study of shared clonotypes between healthy human individuals. The assay was immunoSEQ multiplex PCR, and TCRdb's table has in-frame clones only and misses some. The sample has 550,000 to 700,000 clones, 73% seen once; the top ten hold around 2%. The sample consisted of memory CD4+ T cells sorted from blood. The receptor set was obtained from a woman aged 25 to 39 in good health. The CDR3 runs from the conserved cysteine through the conserved F or W. The D gene is left open where the match is weak. Not all rows give a size; the values are once, few, many and, for expanded clones, a class.

cdr3_nt cdr3_aa clone_size v_call d_call j_call
TGTGCCAGCTCATCCGGGACTAGCGGCTACGAGCAGTACTTC CASSSGTSGYEQYF many TRBV18 TRBD2 TRBJ2-7
TGCAGCGTCCGCCACTCGGAGACCCAGTACTTC CSVRHSETQYF NA TRBV29-1 NA TRBJ2-5
TGTGCCAGCAGCCTGATGCCACTAGCGGGGACCGGGGAGCTGTTTTTT CASSLMPLAGTGELFF few TRBV5-5 TRBD2 TRBJ2-2
TGTGCCAGCAGTACCCCCCGGCAGGGGGACAATCAGCCCCAGCATTTT CASSTPRQGDNQPQHF NA TRBV28 TRBD1 TRBJ1-5
TGTGCCAGCAGTGAGTTGGCGGGGAACACAGATACGCAGTATTTT CASSELAGNTDTQYF once TRBV7-9 NA TRBJ2-3
TGCGCCAGCAGCTTGGCCGTTAGCGGCACAGATACGCAGTATTTT CASSLAVSGTDTQYF NA TRBV5-1 NA TRBJ2-3
TGCGCCAGCAGCTTGGTCCCGGGGACAGGCACTGAAGCTTTCTTT CASSLVPGTGTEAFF NA TRBV5-1 TRBD1 TRBJ1-1
TGTGCCAGCAGCTTGGCCTGGGGCGCCCGCCCGAACACCGGGGAGCTGTTTTTT CASSLAWGARPNTGELFF NA TRBV5-8 NA TRBJ2-2
TGTGCCAGCAGCCCGGCCTACTACGAGCAGTACTTC CASSPAYYEQYF NA TRBV7-2 NA TRBJ2-7
TGTGCCAGCAGCTTGACTAGCAACTACGAGCAGTACTTC CASSLTSNYEQYF NA TRBV7-2 TRBD2 TRBJ2-7
TGTGCCATCAGTGCGGACAGAGTGGAGGGCTACACCTTC CAISADRVEGYTF NA TRBV10-3 NA TRBJ1-2
TGTGCCAGCAGCCCAGGGACAGGCGGAGAGACCCAGTACTTC CASSPGTGGETQYF NA TRBV11-2 TRBD1 TRBJ2-5
TGCGCCAGCAGCTTGGGACAATACACAGATACGCAGTATTTT CASSLGQYTDTQYF NA TRBV5-1 NA TRBJ2-3
TGTGCCAGCGGACAGGGAACATACAATGAGCAGTTCTTC CASGQGTYNEQFF few TRBV25-1 TRBD1 TRBJ2-1
TGCAGCGGCCGGGGCGCCGAGGGTATGGGGCCTGCGGCTTTCTTT CSGRGAEGMGPAAFF NA TRBV29-1 NA TRBJ1-1
TGTGCCAGCAGCGAGAGAGGGGGCAGGAAAAAACTGTTTTTT CASSERGGRKKLFF NA TRBV25-1 TRBD1 TRBJ1-4
TGTGCCAGCAGTTTCCAGGGGTCCCGAGCCTACGAGCAGTACTTC CASSFQGSRAYEQYF NA TRBV28 NA TRBJ2-7
TGTGCCATCAGTGGACAGTATACCGGGGAGCTGTTTTTT CAISGQYTGELFF NA TRBV10-3 NA TRBJ2-2
TGCGCCAGCAGCTTGGTTCAGGGTCCCTATGGCTACACCTTC CASSLVQGPYGYTF NA TRBV5-1 NA TRBJ1-2
TGTGCCAGTACACGCCTTGGTGGTGGCAGGGGACGGAATCAGCCCCAGCATTTT CASTRLGGGRGRNQPQHF NA TRBV19 NA TRBJ1-5
TGTGCCAGCATCAAAAAAAAGGGCCCCCATTACAATGAGCAGTTCTTC CASIKKKGPHYNEQFF NA TRBV5-6 NA TRBJ2-1
TGCGCCAGCAGCTTGTTGCCCAGAGAGAGCTCCTACGAGCAGTACTTC CASSLLPRESSYEQYF NA TRBV5-1 NA TRBJ2-7
TGTGCCAGCAGTAAACGGGAGTTTTCCTACGAGCAGTACTTC CASSKREFSYEQYF NA TRBV27 NA TRBJ2-7
TGCGCCAGCAGCTTCAGGGCCTCAACTGAAAAACTGTTTTTT CASSFRASTEKLFF NA TRBV5-1 NA TRBJ1-4
TGTGCCAGCAGCCCGAGACAGGGGACTGGAAACACCATATATTTT CASSPRQGTGNTIYF NA TRBV28 TRBD1 TRBJ1-3
TGTGCCAGCGCCGCCCCCACTAGCGGGAGCCTCCATGAGCAGTTCTTC CASAAPTSGSLHEQFF NA TRBV28 TRBD2 TRBJ2-1
TGTGCCAGCAGCCCGGGCAGGGATGAAAAACTGTTTTTT CASSPGRDEKLFF NA TRBV7-6 NA TRBJ1-4
TGTGCCAGCAGCTTAGGGGGGAGCTATGGCTACACCTTC CASSLGGSYGYTF NA TRBV7-8 NA TRBJ1-2
TGTGCCAGCAGGAAGATTATCTCAAAAGAGACCCAGTACTTC CASRKIISKETQYF NA TRBV2 NA TRBJ2-5
TGTGCCAGCAGCCAATATCGACAGTATGGCTACACCTTC CASSQYRQYGYTF NA TRBV11-3 NA TRBJ1-2
TGTGCCAGCAGCACCCGATTAGCGGGAGACACGAACACCGGGGAGCTGTTTTTT CASSTRLAGDTNTGELFF NA TRBV7-2 TRBD2 TRBJ2-2
TGTGCCAGTAGTACCCCTTGGGGGGGCTACACCTTC CASSTPWGGYTF once TRBV19 NA TRBJ1-2
TGTGCCAGCAGCTCAAACCGACAGAACACTGAAGCTTTCTTT CASSSNRQNTEAFF NA TRBV7-9 NA TRBJ1-1
TGTGCCAGCAGCTTAGCGCACCGAGCGGGGAGTAGAGAGACCCAGTACTTC CASSLAHRAGSRETQYF NA TRBV7-2 TRBD2 TRBJ2-5
TGTGCCAGCAGAAGATTAGCGGGAGGGCGGTACGAGCAGTACTTC CASRRLAGGRYEQYF once TRBV28 TRBD2 TRBJ2-7
TGTGCCAGCAAAAATAGCGGGAGCTTTTTCGAGCAGTACTTC CASKNSGSFFEQYF once TRBV6-1 TRBD2 TRBJ2-7
TGTGCCTGGAGTGTTCCCGGCAGCTTGGCTCAGCCCCAGCATTTT CAWSVPGSLAQPQHF once TRBV30 NA TRBJ1-5
TGCGCCAGCAGCCCATTGGGAGGGTTACAAGAGACCCAGTACTTC CASSPLGGLQETQYF once TRBV4-1 TRBD2 TRBJ2-5
TGTGCCAGCAGAGGAGTCTACGAGCAGTACTTC CASRGVYEQYF NA TRBV6-1 NA TRBJ2-7
TGTGCCAGTAGTGCCGACAGGGGGAACACTGAAGCTTTCTTT CASSADRGNTEAFF NA TRBV19 TRBD1 TRBJ1-1
TGTGCCAGTAGTGCGAGAATTATGGACATTCAGTACTTC CASSARIMDIQYF NA TRBV19 NA TRBJ2-4
TGTGCCAGTAGGGTCCGCAGACAGGGATCGGATCAGCCCCAGCATTTT CASRVRRQGSDQPQHF NA TRBV19 TRBD1 TRBJ1-5
TGTGCCAGTCCAACGCGGCTCGCCTACAATGAGCAGTTCTTC CASPTRLAYNEQFF NA TRBV6-1 NA TRBJ2-1
TGCAGCGTGCTAGCGGGAGTTCCCACCGGGGAGCTGTTTTTT CSVLAGVPTGELFF NA TRBV29-1 TRBD2 TRBJ2-2
TGTGCCAGCAGCTTGAACAGGGGTAGCGGCTACACCTTC CASSLNRGSGYTF few TRBV5-6 TRBD1 TRBJ1-2
TGTGCCAGCAGTTTCCTCCCCGACTGGACGACCTACGAGCAGTACTTC CASSFLPDWTTYEQYF NA TRBV28 NA TRBJ2-7
TGTGCCAGCAGTCCGCAGGGAATCGGGAATGAGCAGTTCTTC CASSPQGIGNEQFF NA TRBV28 NA TRBJ2-1
TGCAGCGTTGATGACAGGTCTTACACTGAAGCTTTCTTT CSVDDRSYTEAFF NA TRBV29-1 NA TRBJ1-1
TGTGCCAGCAGCCCCGGGACATCCACTGAAGCTTTCTTT CASSPGTSTEAFF NA TRBV11-2 NA TRBJ1-1
TGTGCCAGCAGCGCCTACGACAGCGCCGGATACGAGCAGTACTTC CASSAYDSAGYEQYF NA TRBV9 NA TRBJ2-7
TGTGCCAGCAGCTCAACGAAGAACACTGAAGCTTTCTTT CASSSTKNTEAFF once TRBV5-4 NA TRBJ1-1
TGCGCCAGCAGAGTAGCGGGAGGGTACAATGAGCAGTTCTTC CASRVAGGYNEQFF many TRBV5-1 TRBD2 TRBJ2-1
TGTGCCAGCAGGCTGGGGGGGCACGTCACAGATACGCAGTATTTT CASRLGGHVTDTQYF NA TRBV27 NA TRBJ2-3
TGTGCCAGCAGTCGACAGAATGAGCAGTTCTTC CASSRQNEQFF NA TRBV7-9 NA TRBJ2-1
TGTGCCACCAGCAGAGGCACAGGGGGCCGCTCCTACGAGCAGTACTTC CATSRGTGGRSYEQYF NA TRBV15 TRBD1 TRBJ2-7
TGTGCCAGCAGTTGGAAGAGACAGGATGGATATCAGCCCCAGCATTTT CASSWKRQDGYQPQHF NA TRBV28 NA TRBJ1-5
TGTGCCAGTAGTATAGGAACTATCCTGAACACCGGGGAGCTGTTTTTT CASSIGTILNTGELFF NA TRBV19 NA TRBJ2-2
TGTGCCAGCAGCATAGCGGGAGCGCGCAATGAGCAGTTCTTC CASSIAGARNEQFF NA TRBV28 TRBD2 TRBJ2-1
TGCAGCGTGGGACAGGGGGCGGACTATGGCTACACCTTC CSVGQGADYGYTF few TRBV29-1 TRBD1 TRBJ1-2